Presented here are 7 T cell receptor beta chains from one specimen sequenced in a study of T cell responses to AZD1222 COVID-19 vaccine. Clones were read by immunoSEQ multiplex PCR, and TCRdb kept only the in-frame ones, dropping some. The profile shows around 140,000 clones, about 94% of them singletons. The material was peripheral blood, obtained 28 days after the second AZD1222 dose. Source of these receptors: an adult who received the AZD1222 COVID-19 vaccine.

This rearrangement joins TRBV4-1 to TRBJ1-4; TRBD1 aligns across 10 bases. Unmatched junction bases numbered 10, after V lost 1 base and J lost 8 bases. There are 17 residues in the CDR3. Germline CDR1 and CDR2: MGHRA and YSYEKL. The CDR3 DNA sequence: TGCGCCAGCAGCCAAGTTGGGACAGGGGTTTTTCAGGAAAAACTGTTTTTT. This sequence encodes CASSQVGTGVFQEKLFF.

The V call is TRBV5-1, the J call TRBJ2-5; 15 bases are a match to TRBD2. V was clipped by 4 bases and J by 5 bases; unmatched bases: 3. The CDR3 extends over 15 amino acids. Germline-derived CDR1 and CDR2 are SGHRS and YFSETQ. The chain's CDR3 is CASSPGLAGGETQYF. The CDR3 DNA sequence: TGCGCCAGCAGCCCCGGACTAGCGGGGGGGGAGACCCAGTACTTC.

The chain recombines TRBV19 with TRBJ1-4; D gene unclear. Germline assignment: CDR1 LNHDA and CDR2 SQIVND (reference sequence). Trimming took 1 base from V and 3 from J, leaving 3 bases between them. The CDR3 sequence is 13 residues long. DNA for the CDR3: TGTGCCAGTAGTATAGTGGCTAATGAAAAACTGTTTTTT. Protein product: CASSIVANEKLFF.

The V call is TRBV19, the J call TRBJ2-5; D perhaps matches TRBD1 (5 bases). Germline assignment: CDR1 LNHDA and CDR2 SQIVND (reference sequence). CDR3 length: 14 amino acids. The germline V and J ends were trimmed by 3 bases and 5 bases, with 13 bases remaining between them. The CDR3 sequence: CASSMGQGGETQYF. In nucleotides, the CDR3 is TGTGCCAGTAGTATGGGCCAGGGTGGGGAGACCCAGTACTTC.

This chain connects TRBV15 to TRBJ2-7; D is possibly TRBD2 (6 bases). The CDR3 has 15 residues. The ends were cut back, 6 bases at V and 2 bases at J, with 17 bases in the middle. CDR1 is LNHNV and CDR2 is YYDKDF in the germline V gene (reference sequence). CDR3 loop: CATREGVVPTYEQYF. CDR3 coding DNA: TGTGCCACCAGGGAGGGCGTCGTTCCTACCTACGAGCAGTACTTC.

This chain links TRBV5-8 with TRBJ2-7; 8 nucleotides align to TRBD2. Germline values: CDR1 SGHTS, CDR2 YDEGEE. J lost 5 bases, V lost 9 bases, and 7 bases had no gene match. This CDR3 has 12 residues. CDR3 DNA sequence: TGTGCCACCGGGGGGGGGCTCAACGAGCAGTACTTC. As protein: CATGGGLNEQYF.

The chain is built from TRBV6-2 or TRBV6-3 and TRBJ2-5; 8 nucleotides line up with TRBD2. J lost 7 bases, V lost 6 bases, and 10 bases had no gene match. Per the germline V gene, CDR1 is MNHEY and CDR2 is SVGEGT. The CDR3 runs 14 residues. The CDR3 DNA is TGTGCCAGCAGCCCACAACAGAGCGGGGGGACCCAGTACTTC. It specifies CASSPQQSGGTQYF.